This T cell receptor beta chain emerged from a study of T cells in localized non-small cell lung cancer. In the case of this clone: Its antigen is not identified.

General observations from the study: Overall survival was longer when the density of T cells in the blood was higher. T cell clonality was highest in uninvolved adjacent lung, above tumor. There were a median around 53 of the top 100 tumor clones appearing in adjacent lung. Investigators sequenced only a single tumor region, leaving heterogeneity possible.

Germline CDR1 and CDR2: MNHEY and SVGAGI. The ends were cut back, 6 bases at V and 4 bases at J, with 10 bases in the middle. The CDR3 has 13 amino acids. Using immunoSEQ multiplex PCR, the repertoire was profiled, and TCRdb retains in-frame clones only, with some absent. The sample lists approximately 22,000 clones; about 90% were seen once. The specimen comprised peripheral blood, sampled before any cancer treatment. The V call is TRBV6-5, the J call TRBJ1-3, with a weak D call TRBD1 (6 bases). The TCR originated in a male donor older than 55 with stage I squamous cell lung carcinoma. The CDR3 reads CASSRGGGNTIYF. The CDR3 DNA sequence: TGTGCCAGCAGCCGAGGGGGAGGAAACACCATATATTTT.